A single sample is the source of the 30 T cell receptor beta chains below, sequenced in a study of blood T cell repertoires in COVID-19. Generated by immunoSEQ multiplex PCR, the TCRdb table keeps only in-frame clones and is missing some. The sample includes 400,000 to 500,000 clones, around 89% of them seen just once. The specimen was PBMCs or T cells enriched from blood (not recorded which). The receptors were gathered from a woman aged 40-49 years who had recovered from COVID-19.

The chain employs TRBV27 and TRBJ1-6; 8 bases agree with TRBD1. V shed 3 bases and J 6 bases; nucleotides not matched to a gene: 4. This CDR3 has 15 residues. CDR1 and CDR2 from the germline V gene are MNHEY and SMNVEV (reference sequence). The CDR3 region has the DNA TGTGCCAGCAGTTTTTCTCAGGGGGCTAATTCACCCCTCCACTTT. Translated: CASSFSQGANSPLHF.

There are a few counts of this clone. V usage is TRBV25-1 and J usage is TRBJ2-5, with 7 bases fitting TRBD2. The germline CDR1 and CDR2 sequences are MGHDK and SYGVNS. This CDR3 comprises 16 residues. Germline trimming cut 1 base from V and 2 bases from J; bases unmatched to any gene: 7. The CDR3 is CASSELQRDRQETQYF. CDR3 nucleotide sequence: TGTGCCAGCAGTGAATTGCAGCGGGACCGTCAAGAGACCCAGTACTTC.

The V gene is TRBV3-1 (or the pseudogene TRBV3-2), the J gene TRBJ2-7; the D gene is possibly TRBD1 (5 bases). This CDR3 has 13 amino acids. Trimming stripped 4 bases from V and 2 bases from J, with 9 bases between. Germline CDR1 and CDR2: LGHDT and YNNKEL (reference sequence). The CDR3 nucleotides read TGTGCCAGCAGCCGGACACTTACCTACGAGCAGTACTTC. Protein product: CASSRTLTYEQYF.

J is TRBJ1-3 and V is TRBV5-1; D ambiguous. Trimming pared 0 bases from V and 1 base from J, leaving 2 bases between. Germline-derived CDR1 and CDR2 are SGHRS and YFSETQ. This CDR3 contains 13 residues. The CDR3 DNA reads as TGCGCCAGCAGCTTGGTATCTGGAAACACCATATATTTT. Translated, it gives CASSLVSGNTIYF. The full variable domain, with the rest looked up from reference TRBV5-1 and TRBJ1-3, is KAGVTQTPRYLIKTRGQQVTLSCSPISGHRSVSWYQQTPGQGLQFLFEYFSETQRNKGNFPGRFSGRQFSNSRSEMNVSTLELGDSALYLCASSLVSGNTIYFGEGSWLTVV.

The CDR3 coding sequence is TGTGCCAGCAGCGTAGTAGGGGGCCAAGCGGAGACCCAGTACTTC. It is translated as CASSVVGGQAETQYF. The chain joins TRBV9 to TRBJ2-5; 7 bases line up with TRBD1. The ends lost 0 bases at V and 5 bases at J; junction bases unmatched: 7. The CDR3 covers 15 residues. CDR1 and CDR2 from the germline V gene are SGDLS and YYNGEE.

CDR3 in amino acids: CSVAPLAVQETQYF. DNA for the CDR3: TGCAGCGTTGCCCCGTTGGCAGTTCAAGAGACCCAGTACTTC. This chain links TRBV29-1 with TRBJ2-5; D remains ambiguous. This CDR3 has 14 amino acids. CDR1 is SQVTM, CDR2 ANQGSEA, per germline. Trimming removed 4 bases at V and 2 bases at J, with 14 bases between.

This clone was counted a single time. V is TRBV11-3 and J is TRBJ2-2, with 8 bases that match TRBD2. This CDR3 comprises 16 residues. CDR1 is SGHNT, CDR2 YENEEA, per germline. After removal of 0 bases from V and 6 bases from J, the junction contained 6 bases not matched to a gene. The CDR3: CASSLEPSGFAGELFF. In DNA, the CDR3 is TGTGCCAGCAGCTTAGAGCCTAGCGGGTTTGCCGGGGAGCTGTTTTTT.

Here the CDR3 DNA reads TGTGCCAGCAGTTTTTGGAAACAGGGAAAGGATTCACCCCTCCACTTT. Its protein is CASSFWKQGKDSPLHF. This rearrangement joins TRBV6-5 to TRBJ1-6, with D tentatively TRBD1 (6 bases). Between the trimmed V and J ends, which lost 4 bases and 8 bases, there was a span of 18 bases. The CDR3 loop spans 16 amino acids. Germline lookup yields CDR1 MNHEY and CDR2 SVGAGI.

In this sample, this clone turned up a few times. The sample carries other DNA sequences with the same CDR3. The chain links TRBV9 to TRBJ2-1; D ambiguous. CDR1 and CDR2 (germline): SGDLS, YYNGEE. This CDR3 has 11 amino acids. The V end lost 0 bases, the J end lost 8 bases, and 3 bases lay between the germline ends. DNA of the CDR3: TGTGCCAGCAGCGTAGCGGATGAGCAGTTCTTC. It codes for CASSVADEQFF.

The V gene is TRBV7-2, the J gene TRBJ1-4; D possibly corresponds to TRBD1 (5 bases). This CDR3 comprises 15 residues. CDR1 SGHTA and CDR2 FQGNSA come from the germline V gene. V lost 5 bases and J 7 bases, leaving 17 bases between the germline ends. In DNA, the CDR3 is TGTGCCAGCAGCCTAGACGGGGGTAGTCTTGAAAAACTGTTTTTT. Translating gives CASSLDGGSLEKLFF.

J is TRBJ2-7 and V is TRBV5-8; D is unresolved. The CDR3 totals 15 residues. V gave up 4 bases and J gave up 3 bases, with 17 bases separating them. CDR1 is SGHTS and CDR2 is YDEGEE in the germline V gene. CDR3 loop: CASSPLPGSGYEQYF. DNA of the CDR3: TGTGCCAGCAGCCCTCTGCCTGGTTCGGGCTACGAGCAGTACTTC.

This clone appeared a single time. This chain joins TRBV5-1 and TRBJ1-1; D possibly corresponds to TRBD1 (6 bases). Germline V gene lookup returns CDR1 SGHRS and CDR2 YFSETQ. The CDR3 length is 13 residues. The ends were cut back, 0 bases at V and 6 bases at J, with 9 bases in the middle. In DNA, the CDR3 is TGCGCCAGCAGCTTGGGGGACACCTCTGAAGCTTTCTTT. The encoded protein is CASSLGDTSEAFF. Based on the CDR3 plus reference TRBV5-1 and TRBJ1-1, the full variable domain is KAGVTQTPRYLIKTRGQQVTLSCSPISGHRSVSWYQQTPGQGLQFLFEYFSETQRNKGNFPGRFSGRQFSNSRSEMNVSTLELGDSALYLCASSLGDTSEAFFGQGTRLTVV.

This rearrangement joins TRBV6-4 to TRBJ1-2, with 10 nucleotides matching TRBD1. The V and J ends lost 5 bases and 5 bases, in that order; junction bases with no gene match: 11. From germline, CDR1 is MRHNA and CDR2 SNTAGT. The CDR3 is 16 residues long. CDR3 sequence: CASSYTGTGDRYGYTF. The CDR3 DNA reads TGTGCCAGCAGTTACACCGGGACAGGGGATCGGTATGGCTACACCTTC.

This rearrangement joins TRBV19 to TRBJ2-7; 7 bases are a match to TRBD1. CDR1 LNHDA and CDR2 SQIVND come from the germline V gene (reference sequence). With 3 bases clipped from V and 5 bases from J, the junction kept 4 bases outside the gene matches. The CDR3 loop spans 13 amino acids. CDR3 bases: TGTGCCAGTAGTATTAGTCAGGGGGACGAGCAGTACTTC. Its translation: CASSISQGDEQYF.

This chain joins TRBV4-3 and TRBJ1-1, with a weak D call TRBD1 (6 bases). The germline CDR1 and CDR2 sequences are LGHNA and YSLEER. V was clipped by 1 base and J by 5 bases, with 20 bases between them. The CDR3 spans 17 residues. CDR3 nucleotides: TGCGCCAGCAGCCAAGCGGGTCGGCAACAGGGCTCGACTGAAGCTTTCTTT. Residues: CASSQAGRQQGSTEAFF.

This clone was seen only a few times. The V and J genes are TRBV19 and TRBJ1-5; 8 positions agree with TRBD1. The CDR3 is 17 residues long. Germline V lookup: CDR1 LNHDA, CDR2 SQIVND (reference sequence). J lost 0 bases, V lost 10 bases, and 14 bases had no gene match. Written as DNA, the CDR3 is TGTGCCACCGGTGACAGGGGAAGGTCCCATAGCAATCAGCCCCAGCATTTT. It is translated as CATGDRGRSHSNQPQHF. The complete variable domain, with remaining parts taken from reference TRBV19 and TRBJ1-5, reads DGGITQSPKYLFRKEGQNVTLSCEQNLNHDAMYWYRQDPGQGLRLIYYSQIVNDFQKGDIAEGYSVSREKKESFPLTVTSAQKNPTAFYLCATGDRGRSHSNQPQHFGDGTRLSIL.

The chain combines TRBV27 with TRBJ1-2; D unclear. Germline V gives CDR1 MNHEY, CDR2 SMNVEV (reference sequence). This CDR3 is 15 amino acids long. V lost 3 bases and J lost 4, with 15 bases in between. CDR3 DNA: TGTGCCAGCAGTTTCGCCCGCCACGGTATCTATGGCTACACCTTC. Translation gives CASSFARHGIYGYTF.

CDR3 residues: CASSRGAGVASYEQYF. The CDR3 region has the DNA TGTGCCAGCAGCCGGGGCGCGGGGGTAGCCTCCTACGAGCAGTACTTC. The V gene is TRBV3-1 (or the pseudogene TRBV3-2), the J gene TRBJ2-7; 7 bases align to TRBD2. Germline V gives CDR1 LGHDT, CDR2 YNNKEL (reference sequence). Trimming cost V 4 bases and J 0 bases; bases outside gene matches: 9. The CDR3 sequence is 16 residues long.

The chain joins TRBV2 to TRBJ2-1, with D perhaps matching TRBD1 (5 bases). The germline V gene has CDR1 SNHLY and CDR2 FYNNEI. V lost 2 bases to trimming and J lost 0 bases, with 14 bases between them. The CDR3 has 17 amino acids. The CDR3 region is CASSEPLDSSSYNEQFF. The CDR3 nucleotides are TGTGCCAGCAGTGAACCCCTTGACAGCAGCTCCTACAATGAGCAGTTCTTC.

J is TRBJ2-2 and V is TRBV19, with a weak D call TRBD2 (5 bases). Germline V CDR1 and CDR2: LNHDA, SQIVND (reference sequence). V lost 8 bases and J 0 bases, leaving 13 bases between the germline ends. This CDR3 comprises 15 residues. CDR3 DNA: TGTGCCAGTCGGGGTGCAGACACGAACACCGGGGAGCTGTTTTTT. It encodes CASRGADTNTGELFF.

Notes on this clone: Other DNA sequences in the sample encode the same CDR3. CDR3 in amino acids: CASSPGTYTDTQYF. The DNA of the CDR3 is TGCGCCAGCAGCCCCGGGACATACACAGATACGCAGTATTTT. The chain combines TRBV5-1 with TRBJ2-3; a weak D match, TRBD1 (6 bases). The germline CDR1 and CDR2 sequences are SGHRS and YFSETQ. V lost 4 bases to trimming and J lost 2 bases, with 11 bases between them. The CDR3 is 14 residues long.

This chain uses TRBV7-9 with TRBJ1-2, with 7 bases matching TRBD1. Trimming took 11 bases from V and 4 from J; bases not matched to a gene: 7. Germline values: CDR1 SEHNR, CDR2 FQNEAQ (reference sequence). CDR3 length: 12 amino acids. The CDR3 sequence is CAASRDSYGYTF. The CDR3 coding sequence is TGTGCCGCGTCAAGGGACAGCTATGGCTACACCTTC.

The genes are TRBV20-1 and TRBJ1-2; no definite D call. Germline CDR1 and CDR2: DFQATT and SNEGSKA (reference sequence). There are 11 residues in the CDR3. Trimming shortened V by 3 bases and J by 8 bases, and 10 bases separated the two germline ends. The CDR3, as DNA: TGCAGTGCTAGGCGTGATATCGGCTACACCTTC. Its protein product is CSARRDIGYTF.

The chain combines TRBV6-5 with TRBJ2-1; 7 bases fit TRBD2. The CDR3 runs 14 residues. The J segment lost 5 bases and the V segment lost 3 bases, leaving 4 bases of the junction unmatched. Germline values: CDR1 MNHEY, CDR2 SVGAGI. CDR3 in amino acids: CASSYFAGDNEQFF. The CDR3 DNA reads as TGTGCCAGCAGTTATTTTGCGGGAGACAATGAGCAGTTCTTC.

CDR3 residues: CASTLGLAGKQYF. CDR3 coding DNA: TGTGCCAGCACATTGGGACTAGCGGGAAAGCAGTATTTT. The chain links TRBV2 to TRBJ2-3; 13 bases fit TRBD2. Germline V lookup: CDR1 SNHLY, CDR2 FYNNEI. Trimming removed 7 bases from V and 11 bases from J; junction bases left unmatched: 6. The CDR3 length is 13 residues.

The chain couples TRBV28 to TRBJ2-7, with D maybe TRBD2 (5 bases). V lost 3 bases and J 2 bases, leaving 17 bases between the germline ends. Per the germline V gene, CDR1 is MDHEN and CDR2 is SYDVKM. The CDR3 has 16 amino acids. CDR3 region: CASSLRAGRETYEQYF. The CDR3 region has the DNA TGTGCCAGCAGTTTGAGAGCCGGACGGGAAACCTACGAGCAGTACTTC.

Remarks on this clone: Different DNA sequences within this sample yield the same CDR3. The V gene is TRBV18, the J gene TRBJ1-5; D not resolved. Deletions cut 1 base from V and 3 bases from J, with 7 bases between. The CDR3 is 14 residues long. Germline lookup yields CDR1 KGHSH and CDR2 LQKENI. The CDR3 here is CASSPRQNNQPQHF. The DNA of the CDR3 is TGTGCCAGCTCACCACGGCAGAACAATCAGCCCCAGCATTTT. Drawing the rest from reference TRBV18 and TRBJ1-5, the complete variable domain is NAGVMQNPRHLVRRRGQEARLRCSPMKGHSHVYWYRQLPEEGLKFMVYLQKENIIDESGMPKERFSAEFPKEGPSILRIQQVVRGDSAAYFCASSPRQNNQPQHFGDGTRLSIL.

This clone has a single count. This chain links TRBV11-3 with TRBJ2-1; 9 nucleotides line up with TRBD2. CDR1 is SGHNT and CDR2 is YENEEA in the germline V gene. The CDR3 spans 16 residues. The V gene end was trimmed by 5 bases and the J gene end by 5 bases; junction bases not matched to a gene: 10. For the CDR3, the DNA is TGTGCCAGCAGCGGCTTAGCGGGAGTTCGCGACAATGAGCAGTTCTTC. It codes for CASSGLAGVRDNEQFF.

CDR3 in DNA: TGTGCCAGTAGTCAGGGGGCCCCTTCACCCCTCCACTTT. Encoded protein: CASSQGAPSPLHF. The V call is TRBV19, the J call TRBJ1-6, with 8 bases aligning to TRBD1. Germline-derived CDR1 and CDR2 are LNHDA and SQIVND (reference sequence). This CDR3 spans 13 amino acids. The V and J ends lost 5 bases and 9 bases, in that order; junction bases with no gene match: 3.

V gene TRBV28 combines with J gene TRBJ1-5, with D possibly matching TRBD1 (6 bases). V lost 2 bases to trimming and J lost 6 bases, with 11 bases between them. CDR1 and CDR2 from the germline V gene are MDHEN and SYDVKM. This CDR3 has 14 amino acids. The CDR3 region is CASSLAGAVQPQHF. The CDR3 region has the DNA TGTGCCAGCAGTTTAGCAGGGGCGGTTCAGCCCCAGCATTTT.